Given below is one T cell receptor (beta chain) in context. V dropped 3 bases and J dropped 6 bases, with 13 bases sitting between them. In germline, CDR1 is SQVTM, CDR2 ANQGSEA. The CDR3 runs to 13 residues. The data were taken from a study of blood T cell repertoires in COVID-19. Sequenced by immunoSEQ multiplex PCR; TCRdb stores in-frame clones only, minus some. The data show 250,000 or so clones, roughly 88% seen once. Sample: PBMCs or T cells enriched from blood (not recorded which). This sequence was found in a woman between 40 and 50 years old with acute COVID-19. The chain employs TRBV29-1 and TRBJ2-3; weak D call: TRBD2 (7 bases). The DNA for the CDR3 is TGCAGCGTTGAGGGCAGGGGAGGGGATACGCAGTATTTT. Translating gives CSVEGRGGDTQYF.